The next 12 T cell receptor beta chains were all read from a single sample in a study of T cell clones after liver transplantation (dated by TCRdb to between 2019 and 2020). Read against the paper, the sample's time point label means: pre-transplant. Library creation used the immunoSEQ multiplex PCR assay. Sourced from immuneACCESS, this table was stored by TCRdb with only in-frame sequences that have V and J called. A share of the clones is absent; for the studies checked, an unresolved V gene accounts for under half, and the remainder has no known explanation. The sample table shows approximately 68,000 clones, and 80% are seen once. Of the sample, about 0.64% falls within the top ten clones. The sequencing used CD4+ T cells from blood, collected before liver transplant. The receptors originated from a human donor who received a liver transplant.

The chain employs TRBV5-1 and TRBJ2-2, with TRBD2 matching over 9 bases. Germline trimming cut 4 bases from V and 5 bases from J; bases unmatched to any gene: 6. Germline CDR1 reads SGHRS; CDR2 reads YFSETQ. The CDR3 runs 15 residues. Here the CDR3 reads CASSQGTSRTGELFF. CDR3 bases: TGCGCCAGCAGCCAGGGGACTAGCAGGACCGGGGAGCTGTTTTTT. The whole variable domain, filled in from reference TRBV5-1 and TRBJ2-2, reads KAGVTQTPRYLIKTRGQQVTLSCSPISGHRSVSWYQQTPGQGLQFLFEYFSETQRNKGNFPGRFSGRQFSNSRSEMNVSTLELGDSALYLCASSQGTSRTGELFFGEGSRLTVL.

The CDR3 here is CASKRGSGETQYF. Written as DNA, the CDR3 is TGCGCCAGCAAGAGAGGGTCCGGAGAGACCCAGTACTTC. The chain employs TRBV5-1 and TRBJ2-5; maybe TRBD2 (5 bases). The germline gives CDR1 SGHRS, CDR2 YFSETQ. V dropped 6 bases and J dropped 4 bases, with 13 bases sitting between them. This CDR3 spans 13 amino acids.

V and J are TRBV28 and TRBJ2-3; TRBD1 agrees at 10 bases. Germline CDR1 and CDR2: MDHEN and SYDVKM. The V segment lost 6 bases and the J segment 5 bases; nucleotides outside the gene matches: 5. This CDR3 has 14 amino acids. DNA for the CDR3: TGTGCCAGCAGCCTCGGACAGGGGGAAGATACGCAGTATTTT. Its protein is CASSLGQGEDTQYF. Full variable domain (remainder filled in from reference TRBV28 and TRBJ2-3): DVKVTQSSRYLVKRTGEKVFLECVQDMDHENMFWYRQDPGLGLRLIYFSYDVKMKEKGDIPEGYSVSREKKERFSLILESASTNQTSMYLCASSLGQGEDTQYFGPGTRLTVL.

The chain joins TRBV5-1 to TRBJ2-5, with 8 bases matching TRBD1. The CDR3 runs to 15 residues. The germline CDR1 and CDR2 sequences are SGHRS and YFSETQ. With V trimmed by 4 bases and J by 2 bases, 7 bases remained unmatched. CDR3 sequence: CASSSNTGGQETQYF. The CDR3 bases are TGCGCCAGCAGCAGCAATACAGGGGGGCAAGAGACCCAGTACTTC.

This clone was picked up one time. This chain uses TRBV7-2 with TRBJ1-3, with D unclear. This CDR3 is 13 amino acids long. Trimming removed 5 bases at V and 7 bases at J, with 12 bases between. The germline V gene encodes CDR1 SGHTA and CDR2 FQGNSA. CDR3 in amino acids: CASSTGPGNTIYF. Written as DNA, the CDR3 is TGTGCCAGCAGCACCGGGCCGGGGAACACCATATATTTT.

The rearrangement links TRBV7-8 to TRBJ1-3; unclear D gene. V shed 2 bases and J shed 2 bases, with 7 bases lying between them. CDR1 is SGHVS and CDR2 is FQNEAQ in the germline V gene. This CDR3 contains 14 residues. The CDR3 spells CASSLTPTGNTIYF. CDR3 sequence (DNA): TGTGCCAGCAGCTTAACTCCTACTGGAAACACCATATATTTT.

The chain recombines TRBV7-8 with TRBJ2-1; D gene uncertain. Between the trimmed V and J ends, which lost 7 bases and 0 bases, there was a span of 16 bases. Germline-derived CDR1 and CDR2 are SGHVS and FQNEAQ. This CDR3 is built from 16 residues. As DNA, the CDR3 is TGTGCCAGCAATTTCCTGGCAGGTAGCTCCTACAATGAGCAGTTCTTC. It yields the protein CASNFLAGSSYNEQFF.

The chain joins TRBV29-1 to TRBJ2-3, with D uncertain. This CDR3 is built from 14 residues. In germline, CDR1 is SQVTM, CDR2 ANQGSEA. The V end lost 2 bases, the J end lost 1 base, and 10 bases lay between the germline ends. CDR3 amino acids: CSVEPDVRTDTQYF. The CDR3 bases are TGCAGCGTTGAACCGGACGTACGCACAGATACGCAGTATTTT.

CDR3 amino acids: CASSSTWAPHYEQYF. The CDR3 coding sequence is TGTGCCAGCAGCTCCACCTGGGCTCCCCACTACGAGCAGTACTTC. The V gene is TRBV7-2, the J gene TRBJ2-7; D unresolved. The V and J ends lost 4 bases and 3 bases respectively, with 16 bases between them. The CDR3 spans 15 residues. Germline CDR1 is SGHTA and CDR2 is FQGNSA.

The chain is built from TRBV7-9 and TRBJ2-7; tentative D call: TRBD2 (5 bases). The V gene's germline CDR1 is SEHNR and CDR2 FQNEAQ (reference sequence). The ends were cut back, 2 bases at V and 7 bases at J, with 12 bases in the middle. The CDR3 spans 13 residues. CDR3 region: CASSLFDSGEQYF. Written as DNA, the CDR3 is TGTGCCAGCAGCTTATTTGACTCGGGGGAGCAGTACTTC.

The gene calls are TRBV6-5 and TRBJ2-5; either TRBD1 or TRBD2 may fit D (5 bases each). The germline gives CDR1 MNHEY, CDR2 SVGAGI. Deletions cut 5 bases from V and 6 bases from J, with 16 bases between. This CDR3 contains 14 residues. The CDR3 here is CASSDWGSKKTQYF. DNA for the CDR3: TGTGCCAGCAGTGATTGGGGGTCGAAAAAGACCCAGTACTTC.

This clone has a single count. This chain connects TRBV28 to TRBJ1-1, with unresolved D. This CDR3 is built from 12 residues. The germline V gene encodes CDR1 MDHEN and CDR2 SYDVKM. V gave up 3 bases and J gave up 1 base, with 3 bases separating them. The CDR3 nucleotides read TGTGCCAGCAGTTTTGGGAACACTGAAGCTTTCTTT. This translates into CASSFGNTEAFF. The full variable domain, rest sourced from reference TRBV28 and TRBJ1-1, is DVKVTQSSRYLVKRTGEKVFLECVQDMDHENMFWYRQDPGLGLRLIYFSYDVKMKEKGDIPEGYSVSREKKERFSLILESASTNQTSMYLCASSFGNTEAFFGQGTRLTVV.